The rows below give T cell receptor beta chains drawn from one sample of a study of blood T cells in healthy people across ages. TCRdb processed the 5' RACE reads anew with MiXCR; each CDR3 protein has one entry. The table lists 900,000 to 950,000 distinct CDR3 sequences, about 27% of them singletons. This sample also belongs to another study, concerning T cells of mothers and their children.

Material: blood. These receptors were taken from a woman in her thirties or forties in good health. CDR3s include the opening cysteine and the closing phenylalanine or tryptophan. Fields, in order: J gene, D gene, V gene, clone size, CDR3 protein. The D gene is left open where the match is weak. Not every row has a clone size; where given, it reads once, few, many or a size class.

>TRBJ1-4|TRBD1|TRBV23-1|few
CASRANPTGIEKLFF
>TRBJ2-2|.|TRBV27|.
CASSYSRTGELFF
>TRBJ1-2|.|TRBV11-2|.
CASVGGVDYGYTF
>TRBJ2-5|.|TRBV6-1|.
CASWRGEQYF
>TRBJ2-7|TRBD2|TRBV29-1|many
CSVELAGGRSYEQYF
>TRBJ2-7|.|TRBV6-6|.
CASRKGYEQYF
>TRBJ2-2|TRBD2|TRBV20-1|.
CSLMDGLAGTGELFF
>TRBJ2-1|TRBD1|TRBV27|.
CASSVNRGHNEQFF
>TRBJ2-3|TRBD2|TRBV20-1|few
CSASPTSGGTTDTQYF
>TRBJ2-5|.|TRBV7-9|.
CASSFTAGAKETQYF
>TRBJ2-3|TRBD2|TRBV5-1|many
CASSKLTSGDTDTQYF
>TRBJ1-1|TRBD1|TRBV20-1|few
CSASDGQGIGTEAFF
>TRBJ2-3|TRBD1|TRBV6-2/TRBV6-3|.
CARGQGITDTQYF
>TRBJ2-7|.|TRBV12-3/TRBV12-4|.
CASSTKGGQFYEQYF
>TRBJ2-1|.|TRBV5-1|.
CASRADGRPNEQFF